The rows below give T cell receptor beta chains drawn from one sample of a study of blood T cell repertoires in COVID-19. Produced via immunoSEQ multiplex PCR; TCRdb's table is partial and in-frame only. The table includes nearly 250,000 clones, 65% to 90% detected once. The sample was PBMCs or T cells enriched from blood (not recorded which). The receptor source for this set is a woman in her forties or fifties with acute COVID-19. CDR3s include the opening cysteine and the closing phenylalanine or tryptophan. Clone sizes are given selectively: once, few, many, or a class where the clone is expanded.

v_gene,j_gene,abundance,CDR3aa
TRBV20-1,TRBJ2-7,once,CSASFGAREQYF
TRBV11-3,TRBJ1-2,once,CASSSEVDRGRKVINYGYTF
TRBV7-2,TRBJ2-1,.,CASSPLGTGIRNEQFF
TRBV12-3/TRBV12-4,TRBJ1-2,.,CASSLSFNYGYTF
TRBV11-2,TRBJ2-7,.,CASSGVAGGHYEQYF
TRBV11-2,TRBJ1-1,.,CASSLTGIVRGQSYTEAFF
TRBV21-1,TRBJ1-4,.,CVSSKAADSTGGPITNEKLFF
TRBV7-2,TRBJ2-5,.,CASSLPSGGASTQYF
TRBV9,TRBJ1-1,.,CASSTGGLGKTEAFF
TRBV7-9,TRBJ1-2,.,CASSSMTTSYGYTF
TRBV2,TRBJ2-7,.,CASKRSGEQYF
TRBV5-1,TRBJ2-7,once,CASSLTGTGDEQYF
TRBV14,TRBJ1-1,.,CASRPWTGVGTEAFF
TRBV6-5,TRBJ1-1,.,CASRLQGWTEAFF
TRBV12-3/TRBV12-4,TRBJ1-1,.,CASSLTGVGEAFF
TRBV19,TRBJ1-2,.,CASLRDSYGYTF
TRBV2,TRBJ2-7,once,CASREQGPSYEQYF